These T cell receptor beta chains were read from a single sample in a study of Ad26.COV2.S vaccination and SARS-CoV-2 variants. Here immunoSEQ multiplex PCR was the method, and the copy in TCRdb shows in-frame clones only, minus some. The sample includes roughly 100,000 clones, less than 85% of them seen just once. The material sequenced was peripheral blood, taken after recovery from COVID-19. The source of these receptors is a human donor who had recovered from COVID-19. The CDR3 runs from the conserved cysteine through the conserved F or W. The order of the fields is J gene, D gene, V gene, clone size, CDR3 DNA, CDR3 protein. A D gene is named only where the DNA matches it firmly. Size is stated for part of the rows, as once, few or many counts, or as a class when the clone is expanded.

j_gene: TRBJ2-7
d_gene: .
v_gene: TRBV9
abundance: .
CDR3nt: TGTGCCAGCAGCTTTAGAGCAGGGACCACCTACGAGCAGTACTTC
CDR3aa: CASSFRAGTTYEQYF

j_gene: TRBJ2-7
d_gene: .
v_gene: TRBV4-2
abundance: .
CDR3nt: TGTGCCAGCAGCCAAGATTGGACCCGACCCTACGAGCAGTACTTC
CDR3aa: CASSQDWTRPYEQYF

j_gene: TRBJ2-1
d_gene: TRBD2
v_gene: TRBV19
abundance: .
CDR3nt: TGTGCCAGTACCCTTAGCGGGGGGCTTTACAATGAGCAGTTCTTC
CDR3aa: CASTLSGGLYNEQFF

j_gene: TRBJ2-2
d_gene: .
v_gene: TRBV7-9
abundance: .
CDR3nt: TGTGCCAGCAGCGCGAGGGGAACCGGGGAGCTGTTTTTT
CDR3aa: CASSARGTGELFF

j_gene: TRBJ1-1
d_gene: .
v_gene: TRBV6-4
abundance: .
CDR3nt: TGTGCCAGCAGTTCAACTTCGAACACTGAAGCTTTCTTT
CDR3aa: CASSSTSNTEAFF

j_gene: TRBJ1-3
d_gene: .
v_gene: TRBV29-1
abundance: .
CDR3nt: TGCAGCGCACAGGCGTCTGGAAACACCATATATTTT
CDR3aa: CSAQASGNTIYF

j_gene: TRBJ2-1
d_gene: .
v_gene: TRBV27
abundance: medium-sized
CDR3nt: TGTGCCAGCAGTCCTACCGAACAGTGGGGTGGTGAGCAGTTCTTC
CDR3aa: CASSPTEQWGGEQFF

j_gene: TRBJ1-1
d_gene: .
v_gene: TRBV4-1
abundance: .
CDR3nt: TGCGCCAGCAGTCCCTTCGGGGGGCGGCGGACTGAAGCTTTCTTT
CDR3aa: CASSPFGGRRTEAFF

j_gene: TRBJ1-2
d_gene: .
v_gene: TRBV6-5
abundance: .
CDR3nt: TGTGCCAGCAGTCCGGGACCCTTGAACTATGGCTACACCTTC
CDR3aa: CASSPGPLNYGYTF

j_gene: TRBJ2-7
d_gene: .
v_gene: TRBV7-6
abundance: .
CDR3nt: TGTGCCAGCAGCTCTTATACAGGGAAAGCCTACTTC
CDR3aa: CASSSYTGKAYF

j_gene: TRBJ2-7
d_gene: TRBD2
v_gene: TRBV28
abundance: once
CDR3nt: TGTGCCAGCAGTTTATCAGCGGGGGCCTCCTACGAGCAGTACTTC
CDR3aa: CASSLSAGASYEQYF

j_gene: TRBJ2-3
d_gene: TRBD2
v_gene: TRBV27
abundance: .
CDR3nt: TGTGCCAGCAGTCGCGGGGGGGCCGCAGATACGCAGTATTTT
CDR3aa: CASSRGGAADTQYF

j_gene: TRBJ2-3
d_gene: .
v_gene: TRBV27
abundance: .
CDR3nt: TGTGCCAGCAGTTCCCCCCGGTTCACGCAGTATTTT
CDR3aa: CASSSPRFTQYF

j_gene: TRBJ2-5
d_gene: .
v_gene: TRBV11-2
abundance: once
CDR3nt: TGTGCCAGCAGCTTATCCCCAGGGGAGGTAGAGACCCAGTACTTC
CDR3aa: CASSLSPGEVETQYF